These T cell receptor beta chains were read from a single sample in a study of OX40 agonist ivuxolimab in advanced cancers. Only in-frame clones appear in the TCRdb table, and some are missing; sequencing was by immunoSEQ multiplex PCR. The sample contains approximately 30,000 clones, around four fifths of which appear only once. This sample comprised CD4+ or CD8+ T cells sorted from blood, obtained in a trial of the OX40 agonist ivuxolimab. Source of these receptors: an adult with an advanced solid tumor such as melanoma, head and neck, liver or kidney cancer. CDR3s include the opening cysteine and the closing phenylalanine or tryptophan. Each record gives: D gene, V gene, J gene, clone size, CDR3 DNA, CDR3 protein. A D gene is named only where the DNA matches it firmly. Some rows have no size entry. The others give once, few or many, or a class for an expanded clone.

>NA|TRBV2|TRBJ2-3|NA
TGTGCTACGTACGAGCCCCAGGGAGATACGCAGTATTTT
CATYEPQGDTQYF
>TRBD2|TRBV15|TRBJ2-5|once
TGTGCCACCAGCAGAGCTAGCGGGGACTTGGAGACCCAGTACTTC
CATSRASGDLETQYF
>NA|TRBV10-3|TRBJ1-3|NA
TGTGCCATCAGTGAGGGAGTGTCAAGCTCTGGAAACACCATATATTTT
CAISEGVSSSGNTIYF
>NA|TRBV5-8|TRBJ1-2|NA
TGTGCCAGCAGCTTCCTTGACACAAACTATGGCTACACCTTC
CASSFLDTNYGYTF
>TRBD1|TRBV9|TRBJ1-1|NA
TGTGCCAGCAGCATCCGGGACAGGGAGGACACTGAAGCTTTCTTT
CASSIRDREDTEAFF
>TRBD2|TRBV5-1|TRBJ2-7|NA
TGCGCCAGCAGCCGCTGGACTAGCTCCGAGCAGTACTTC
CASSRWTSSEQYF
>NA|TRBV4-1|TRBJ2-1|once
TGCGCCAGCAAGGGAGGTGATGAGACTACCGCAGAAAATGAGCAGTTCTTC
CASKGGDETTAENEQFF
>NA|TRBV28|TRBJ1-5|NA
TGTGCCAGCAGTTTCTTCTGGGATTGGGTGAGGGGCAATCAGCCCCAGCATTTT
CASSFFWDWVRGNQPQHF
>NA|TRBV5-1|TRBJ1-5|NA
TGCGCCAGCAGCCTAGCAACAGGTCAGCCCCAGCATTTT
CASSLATGQPQHF
>NA|TRBV5-1|TRBJ2-1|NA
TGCGCCAGCAGCGAGGACATCAGCTCCTACAATGAGCAGTTCTTC
CASSEDISSYNEQFF
>NA|TRBV5-1|TRBJ2-7|once
TGCGCCAGCAGCTTGGCCGTAGCGGAGATCTCCTACGAGCAGTACTTC
CASSLAVAEISYEQYF
>TRBD1|TRBV28|TRBJ2-7|NA
TGTGCCAGCAGTTGGACAGGCGAGCAGTACTTC
CASSWTGEQYF